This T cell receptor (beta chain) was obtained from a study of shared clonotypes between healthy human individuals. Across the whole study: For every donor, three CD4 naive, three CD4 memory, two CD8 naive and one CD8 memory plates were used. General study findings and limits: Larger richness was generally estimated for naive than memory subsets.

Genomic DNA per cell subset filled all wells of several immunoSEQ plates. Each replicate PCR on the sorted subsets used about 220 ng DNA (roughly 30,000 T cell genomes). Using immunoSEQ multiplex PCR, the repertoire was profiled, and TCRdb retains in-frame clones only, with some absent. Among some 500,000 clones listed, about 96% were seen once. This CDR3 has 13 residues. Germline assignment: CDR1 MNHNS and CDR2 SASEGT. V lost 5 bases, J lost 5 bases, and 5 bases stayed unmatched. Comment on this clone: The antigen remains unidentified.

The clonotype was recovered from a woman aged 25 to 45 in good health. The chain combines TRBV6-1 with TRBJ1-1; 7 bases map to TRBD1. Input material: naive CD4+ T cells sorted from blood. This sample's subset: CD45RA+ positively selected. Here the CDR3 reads CASSNQGGTEAFF. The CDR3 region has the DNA TGTGCCAGCAGTAACCAGGGGGGAACTGAAGCTTTCTTT.